The clone carrying this T cell receptor (beta chain) was counted a few times. The data originate from a study of blood T cells in healthy people across ages. The authors ran a second PCR of 7 to 11 cycles using a sample-barcoded 5' primer and a J-beta primer mix. TCRdb reprocessed the 5' RACE reads via MiXCR and lists one record per CDR3 protein. Counted here are about 1,500,000 distinct CDR3 sequences, approximately 42% occurring once; the ten biggest clones make up 7% to 9%. CDR1 is SGHAT and CDR2 is FQNNGV in the germline V gene. The V and J ends lost 5 bases and 2 bases, in that order; junction bases with no gene match: 6. The CDR3 spans 14 residues.

The TCR originated in a woman between 18 and 30 years old in good health. The sample comprised blood. This sequence joins TRBV11-2 and TRBJ2-7, with 7 bases matching TRBD1. CDR3 sequence: CASSPDRVTYEQYF. CDR3 sequence (DNA): TGTGCCAGCAGCCCTGACAGGGTTACCTACGAGCAGTACTTC.